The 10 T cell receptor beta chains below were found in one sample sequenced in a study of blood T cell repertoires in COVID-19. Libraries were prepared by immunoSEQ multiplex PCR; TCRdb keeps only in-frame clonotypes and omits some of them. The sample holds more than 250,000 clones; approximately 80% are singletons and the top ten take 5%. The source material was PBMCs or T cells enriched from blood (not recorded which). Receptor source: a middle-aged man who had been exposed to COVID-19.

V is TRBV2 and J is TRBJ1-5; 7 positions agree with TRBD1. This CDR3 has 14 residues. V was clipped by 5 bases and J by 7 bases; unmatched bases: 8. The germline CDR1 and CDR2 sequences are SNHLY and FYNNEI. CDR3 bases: TGTGCCAGCAGTCGACAGGGTAGGCGCCAGCCCCAGCATTTT. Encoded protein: CASSRQGRRQPQHF.

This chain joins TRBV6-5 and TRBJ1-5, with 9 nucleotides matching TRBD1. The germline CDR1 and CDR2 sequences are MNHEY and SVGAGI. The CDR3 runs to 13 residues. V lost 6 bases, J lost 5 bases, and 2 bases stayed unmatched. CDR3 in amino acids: CASRRTGDQPQHF. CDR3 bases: TGTGCCAGCAGACGGACAGGGGATCAGCCCCAGCATTTT.

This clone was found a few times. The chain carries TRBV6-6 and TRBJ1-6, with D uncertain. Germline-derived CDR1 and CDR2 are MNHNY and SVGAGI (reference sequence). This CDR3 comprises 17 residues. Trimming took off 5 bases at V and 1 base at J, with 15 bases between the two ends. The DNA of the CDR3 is TGTGCCAGCAGTCCGGACCCCGGAGGTTCCTATAATTCACCCCTCCACTTT. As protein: CASSPDPGGSYNSPLHF.

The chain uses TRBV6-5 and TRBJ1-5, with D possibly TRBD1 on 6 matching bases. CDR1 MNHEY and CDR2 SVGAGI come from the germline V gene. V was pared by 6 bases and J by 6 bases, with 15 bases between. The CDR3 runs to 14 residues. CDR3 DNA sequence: TGTGCCAGCAGCCCGGGGAAAGGGGGTCAGCCCCAGCATTTT. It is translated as CASSPGKGGQPQHF.

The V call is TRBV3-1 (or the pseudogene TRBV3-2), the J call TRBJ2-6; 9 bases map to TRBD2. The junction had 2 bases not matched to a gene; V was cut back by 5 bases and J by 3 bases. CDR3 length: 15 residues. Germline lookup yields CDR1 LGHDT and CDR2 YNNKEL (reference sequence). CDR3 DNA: TGTGCCAGCAGCAGAGCGGGAGGTGGGGCCAACGTCCTGACTTTC. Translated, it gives CASSRAGGGANVLTF.

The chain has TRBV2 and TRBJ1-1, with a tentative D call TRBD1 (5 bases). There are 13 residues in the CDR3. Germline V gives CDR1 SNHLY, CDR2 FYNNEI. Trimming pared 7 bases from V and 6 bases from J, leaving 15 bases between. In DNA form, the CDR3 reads TGTGCCAGCATCCAAAGGGGTTTGGCTGAAGCTTTCTTT. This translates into CASIQRGLAEAFF.

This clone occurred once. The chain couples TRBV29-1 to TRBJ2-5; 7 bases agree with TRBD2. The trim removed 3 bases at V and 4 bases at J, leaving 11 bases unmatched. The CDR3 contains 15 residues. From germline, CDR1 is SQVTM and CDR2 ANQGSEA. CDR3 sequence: CSVDLAGVVRETQYF. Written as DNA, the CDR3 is TGCAGCGTTGACTTGGCGGGAGTGGTTAGAGAGACCCAGTACTTC.

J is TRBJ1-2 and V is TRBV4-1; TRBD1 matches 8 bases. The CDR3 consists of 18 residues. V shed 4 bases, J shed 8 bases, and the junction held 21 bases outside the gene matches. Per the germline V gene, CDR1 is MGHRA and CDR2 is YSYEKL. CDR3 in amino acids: CASSLPWTGRGLGSGYTF. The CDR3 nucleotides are TGCGCCAGCAGCCTCCCATGGACAGGGAGGGGGTTAGGGAGCGGCTACACCTTC.

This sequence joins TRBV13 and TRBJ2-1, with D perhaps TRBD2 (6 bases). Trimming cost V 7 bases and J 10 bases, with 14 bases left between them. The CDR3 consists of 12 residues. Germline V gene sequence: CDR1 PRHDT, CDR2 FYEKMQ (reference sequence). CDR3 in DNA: TGTGCCAGCACCCTTAACCTAGCGGAGCAGTTCTTC. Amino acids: CASTLNLAEQFF. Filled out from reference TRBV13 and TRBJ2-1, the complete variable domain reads AAGVIQSPRHLIKEKRETATLKCYPIPRHDTVYWYQQGPGQDPQFLISFYEKMQSDKGSIPDRFSAQQFSDYHSELNMSSLELGDSALYFCASTLNLAEQFFGPGTRLTVL.

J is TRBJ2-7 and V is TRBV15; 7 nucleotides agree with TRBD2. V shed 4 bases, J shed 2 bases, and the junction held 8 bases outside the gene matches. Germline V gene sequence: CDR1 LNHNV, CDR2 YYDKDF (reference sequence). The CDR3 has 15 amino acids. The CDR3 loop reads CATSKLDGLAYEQYF. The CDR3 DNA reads TGTGCCACCAGCAAACTTGATGGACTAGCCTACGAGCAGTACTTC.